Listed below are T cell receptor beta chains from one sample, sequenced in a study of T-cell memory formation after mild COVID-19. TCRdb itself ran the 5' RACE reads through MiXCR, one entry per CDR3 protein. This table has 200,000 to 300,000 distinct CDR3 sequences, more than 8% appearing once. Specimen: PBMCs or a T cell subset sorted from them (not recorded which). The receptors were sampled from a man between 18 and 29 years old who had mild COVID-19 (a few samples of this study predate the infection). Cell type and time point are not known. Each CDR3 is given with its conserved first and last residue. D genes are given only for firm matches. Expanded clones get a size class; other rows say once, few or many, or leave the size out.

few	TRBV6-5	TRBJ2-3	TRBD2	CASSPTSGGMNTQYF	TGTGCCAGCAGCCCCACTAGCGGGGGGATGAATACGCAGTATTTT
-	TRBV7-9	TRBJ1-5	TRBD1	CASSRQGGNQPQHF	TGTGCCAGCAGCCGACAGGGGGGGAATCAGCCCCAGCATTTT
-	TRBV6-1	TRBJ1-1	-	CATRSRVSAEAFF	TGTGCCACACGAAGCAGGGTTTCGGCTGAAGCTTTCTTT
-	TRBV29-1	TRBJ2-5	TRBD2	CSVVFLGREGETQYF	TGCAGCGTTGTGTTCCTTGGCAGGGAGGGCGAGACCCAGTACTTC
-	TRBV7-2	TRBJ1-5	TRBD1	CASSWTGGGGQPQHF	TGTGCCAGCAGCTGGACAGGGGGCGGGGGTCAGCCCCAGCATTTT
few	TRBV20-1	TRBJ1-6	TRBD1	CSARAGTDRSPLHF	TGCAGTGCCAGAGCCGGGACAGATCGTTCACCCCTCCACTTT
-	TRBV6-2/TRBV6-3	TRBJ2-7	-	CASRTLGGWYEQYF	TGTGCCAGCAGGACCCTTGGAGGGTGGTACGAGCAGTACTTC
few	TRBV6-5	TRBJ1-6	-	CASSYSQGGNSPLHF	TGTGCCAGCAGTTACTCGCAGGGAGGCAATTCACCCCTCCACTTT
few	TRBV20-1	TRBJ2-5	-	CSASRSALKTQYF	TGCAGTGCTAGTAGGAGCGCCTTAAAGACCCAGTACTTC
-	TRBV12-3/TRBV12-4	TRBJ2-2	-	CASSFVESTGELFF	TGTGCCAGCAGTTTCGTGGAAAGCACCGGGGAGCTGTTTTTT
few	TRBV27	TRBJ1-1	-	CASSTVIGAEAFF	TGTGCCAGCAGTACCGTGATAGGGGCTGAAGCTTTCTTT
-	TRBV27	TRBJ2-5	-	CASRGWGPQETQYF	TGTGCCAGCAGGGGGTGGGGTCCTCAAGAGACCCAGTACTTC
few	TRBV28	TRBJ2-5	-	CASSLLEETQYF	TGTGCCAGCAGTTTATTAGAAGAGACCCAGTACTTC
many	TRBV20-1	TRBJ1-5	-	CSASGAQGQPQHF	TGCAGTGCTAGCGGGGCCCAGGGTCAGCCCCAGCATTTT
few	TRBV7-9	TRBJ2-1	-	CASSLAEQWYNEQFF	TGTGCCAGCAGCTTAGCAGAACAGTGGTACAATGAGCAGTTCTTC
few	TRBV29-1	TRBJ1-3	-	CSVETAGNTIYF	TGCAGCGTTGAAACCGCAGGAAACACCATATATTTT
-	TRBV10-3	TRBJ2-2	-	CAITGTGDGELFF	TGTGCCATCACGGGGACCGGGGACGGGGAGCTGTTTTTT
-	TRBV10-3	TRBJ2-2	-	CAISAAIWPALYTGELFF	TGTGCCATCAGTGCGGCCATTTGGCCGGCCCTCTACACCGGGGAGCTGTTTTTT
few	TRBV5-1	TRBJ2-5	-	CASSWSHGEEETQYF	TGCGCCAGCAGCTGGTCCCACGGGGAGGAAGAGACCCAGTACTTC
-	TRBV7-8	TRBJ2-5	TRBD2	CASSSGTSGALVETQYF	TGTGCCAGCAGCTCTGGGACTAGCGGGGCCCTGGTAGAGACCCAGTACTTC
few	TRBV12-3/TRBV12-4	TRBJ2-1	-	CASERRAAYNEQFF	TGTGCCAGCGAGCGGCGGGCGGCCTACAATGAGCAGTTCTTC
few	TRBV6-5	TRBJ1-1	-	CASSYRFGEFGTEAFF	TGTGCCAGCAGTTACCGGTTTGGGGAGTTCGGCACTGAAGCTTTCTTT